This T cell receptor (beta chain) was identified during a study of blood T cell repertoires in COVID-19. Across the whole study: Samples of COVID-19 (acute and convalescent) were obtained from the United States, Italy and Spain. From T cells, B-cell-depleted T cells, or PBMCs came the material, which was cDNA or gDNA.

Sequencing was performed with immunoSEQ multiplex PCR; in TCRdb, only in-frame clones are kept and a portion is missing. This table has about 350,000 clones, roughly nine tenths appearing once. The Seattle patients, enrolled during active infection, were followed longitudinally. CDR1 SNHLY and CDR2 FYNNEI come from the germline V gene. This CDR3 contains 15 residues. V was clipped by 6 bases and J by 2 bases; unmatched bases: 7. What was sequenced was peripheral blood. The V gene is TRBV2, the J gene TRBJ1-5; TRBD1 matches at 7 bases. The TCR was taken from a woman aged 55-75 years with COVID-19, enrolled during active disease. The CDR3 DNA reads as TGTGCCAGCAGGGAGGGGGCTACGGGCAATCAGCCCCAGCATTTT. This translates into CASREGATGNQPQHF.